The 7 T cell receptor beta chains reported below all come from one sample, sequenced in a study of T-cell reconstitution after alpha-beta-depleted transplantation in children. Unique molecular identifiers were incorporated into the prepared TCRbeta library. TCRdb fed the PCR reads into MiXCR, producing one record per CDR3 protein. There are fewer than 450,000 distinct CDR3 sequences in the sample; roughly 16% occur only once, and roughly 41% lies in the top ten. Sequencing used PBMCs, mostly from graft donor cells, obtained 360 days after TCRalphabeta/CD19-depleted stem cell transplant. These receptors were taken from a male patient between 2 and 10 years old who had a stem cell transplant for acute lymphoblastic leukemia, so the T cells may come from the graft donor.

The chain carries TRBV5-4 and TRBJ2-7; a weak D match, TRBD2 (7 bases). V was clipped by 0 bases and J by 3 bases, with 10 bases between them. Germline values: CDR1 SGHNT, CDR2 YYREEE (reference sequence). The CDR3 is 14 residues long. The chain's CDR3 is CASSLAGEGYEQYF. The CDR3 DNA reads TGTGCCAGCAGCTTGGCAGGGGAGGGCTACGAGCAGTACTTC.

This clonotype came up a few times. The chain is built from TRBV12-3 or TRBV12-4 and TRBJ2-7, with 11 bases fitting TRBD1. The V segment lost 7 bases and the J segment 6 bases; nucleotides outside the gene matches: 5. This CDR3 is built from 13 residues. CDR3 sequence (DNA): TGTGCCAGCACCGCGGACAGGGGGCGCGAGCAGTACTTC. This codes for CASTADRGREQYF.

The chain links TRBV6-1 to TRBJ2-7; no clear D gene. The CDR3 is 15 amino acids. The germline V gene has CDR1 MNHNS and CDR2 SASEGT. Trimming pared 6 bases from V and 2 bases from J, leaving 17 bases between. The CDR3 nucleotides read TGTGCCAGCAGCGTGGATCCCCATCCCGCCTACGAGCAGTACTTC. Residues: CASSVDPHPAYEQYF.

The gene calls are TRBV20-1 and TRBJ2-3, with TRBD2 identical over 12 bases. Losses at the gene ends were 0 bases for V and 10 bases for J; bases not matched to a gene: 8. This CDR3 is built from 15 residues. CDR1 is DFQATT and CDR2 is SNEGSKA in the germline V gene (reference sequence). In DNA form, the CDR3 reads TGCAGTGCTAGAGATAGGAGACTAGCGGGAGTCTCGCAGTATTTT. This gives the protein CSARDRRLAGVSQYF.

This clonotype was recorded at least ten times. This chain links TRBV5-1 with TRBJ2-3; 12 bases line up with TRBD2. Losses at the gene ends were 0 bases for V and 2 bases for J; bases not matched to a gene: 4. The CDR3 has 17 amino acids. The V gene's germline CDR1 is SGHRS and CDR2 YFSETQ. This CDR3 is CASSLGTSGESTDTQYF. CDR3 nucleotide sequence: TGCGCCAGCAGCTTGGGGACTAGCGGGGAATCCACAGATACGCAGTATTTT.

The J gene is TRBJ1-5, the V gene TRBV7-2; TRBD1 aligns across 12 bases. With V trimmed by 3 bases and J by 3 bases, 3 bases remained unmatched. The CDR3 has 16 amino acids. The germline gives CDR1 SGHTA, CDR2 FQGNSA. Written as DNA, the CDR3 is TGTGCCAGCAGCTTCGGGACAGGGGGCTTCAATCAGCCCCAGCATTTT. It codes for CASSFGTGGFNQPQHF.

Many counts were recorded for this clonotype. The V and J genes are TRBV5-1 and TRBJ2-7; the D gene is possibly TRBD1 (6 bases). The CDR3 loop spans 13 amino acids. CDR1 and CDR2 (germline): SGHRS, YFSETQ. Trimming left V 7 bases short and J 0 bases short, with 11 bases between. This chain's CDR3 is CASGGQSSYEQYF. In nucleotides, the CDR3 is TGCGCCAGCGGCGGACAGAGCTCCTACGAGCAGTACTTC.